The 17 T cell receptor beta chains below all came from one sample that was sequenced in a study of long-term antiretroviral therapy in people with HIV. At survey level, the immunoSEQ assay was run in its v3.0 version. The repertoire was sequenced with immunoSEQ multiplex PCR; TCRdb's copy has only in-frame clones and lacks some. The table has about 35,000 clones, approximately 83% seen once; the top ten hold roughly a tenth. The sequencing used unsorted PBMCs, collected 2.2 years after starting antiretroviral therapy. Source of these receptors: a man between 18 and 35 years old with HIV.

The chain links TRBV18 to TRBJ1-4, with D unclear. Germline V CDR1 and CDR2: KGHSH, LQKENI. The CDR3 has 14 amino acids. The V end lost 1 base, the J end lost 4 bases, and 7 bases lay between the germline ends. The CDR3 nucleotides are TGTGCCAGCTCACCACGGCAGAATAATGAAAAACTGTTTTTT. This sequence encodes CASSPRQNNEKLFF.

The chain recombines TRBV7-9 with TRBJ2-2; D is unclear. The CDR3 has 10 residues. Trimming stripped 5 bases from V and 7 bases from J, with 2 bases between. Germline V gives CDR1 SEHNR, CDR2 FQNEAQ (reference sequence). The CDR3 DNA reads TGTGCCAGCAGCATCGGGGAGCTGTTTTTT. Amino acids: CASSIGELFF.

As DNA, the CDR3 is TGTGCCAGCAGCCTAGCGGTCCTCACAGATACGCAGTATTTT. It translates to CASSLAVLTDTQYF. The chain links TRBV9 to TRBJ2-3, with 7 bases that match TRBD2. V lost 4 bases to trimming and J lost 2 bases; unmatched junction nucleotides: 4. There are 14 residues in the CDR3. Germline CDR1 reads SGDLS; CDR2 reads YYNGEE.

This clone was detected only a few times. The gene calls are TRBV6-5 and TRBJ1-6, with TRBD1 identical over 8 bases. The CDR3 is made up of 14 amino acids. Germline CDR1 reads MNHEY; CDR2 reads SVGAGI. V lost 3 bases to trimming and J lost 9 bases; unmatched junction nucleotides: 4. The CDR3 sequence is CASSYQGAFSPLHF. In DNA form, the CDR3 reads TGTGCCAGCAGTTATCAGGGGGCGTTTTCACCCCTCCACTTT.

A single count supports this clone. This chain uses TRBV28 with TRBJ1-2; D remains unclear. V dropped 7 bases and J dropped 4 bases, with 13 bases sitting between them. CDR1 and CDR2 (germline): MDHEN, SYDVKM. CDR3 length equals 13 residues. CDR3: CASTIGRGYGYTF. The CDR3 DNA is TGTGCCAGCACCATCGGGCGAGGCTATGGCTACACCTTC.

The chain recombines TRBV7-6 with TRBJ1-2; the D gene is possibly TRBD1 (5 bases). Germline lookup yields CDR1 SGHVS and CDR2 FNYEAQ. Trimming cost V 5 bases and J 8 bases, with 18 bases left between them. The CDR3 consists of 14 residues. The CDR3 loop is CASSSPGRQGGYTF. CDR3 DNA: TGTGCCAGCAGCAGCCCGGGACGGCAAGGCGGCTACACCTTC.

Notes on this clone: The junction departs from the called germline gene at one end, perhaps through a read error. The chain recombines TRBV19 with TRBJ2-4, with 10 bases lining up with TRBD1. CDR1 and CDR2 (germline): LNHDA, SQIVND (reference sequence). The length of the CDR3 is 15 residues. In DNA form, the CDR3 reads TGTGCCAGTAGTGTAGACAGGGGGCCCAAAAACATTCAGTACTTC. Translated: CASSVDRGPKNIQYF. Supplemented by reference TRBV19 and TRBJ2-4, the full variable domain reads DGGITQSPKYLFRKEGQNVTLSCEQNLNHDAMYWYRQDPGQGLRLIYYSQIVNDFQKGDIAEGYSVSREKKESFPLTVTSAQKNPTAFYLCASSVDRGPKNIQYFGAGTRLSVL.

The chain links TRBV7-2 to TRBJ2-7; D is uncertain. V shed 5 bases and J shed 5 bases, with 16 bases lying between them. There are 14 residues in the CDR3. Germline V gene lookup returns CDR1 SGHTA and CDR2 FQGNSA. CDR3 in amino acids: CASSPRVGVDEQYF. In DNA, the CDR3 is TGTGCCAGCAGCCCAAGGGTAGGTGTTGACGAGCAGTACTTC.

The genes are TRBV5-6 and TRBJ1-5, with D tentatively TRBD1 (6 bases). The CDR3 extends over 18 amino acids. The germline gives CDR1 SGHDT, CDR2 YYEEEE. The germline V and J ends were trimmed by 1 base and 4 bases, with 21 bases remaining between them. In DNA form, the CDR3 reads TGTGCCAGCAGCTTGCGAGTGGGGGCCGCCGACCTTAATCAGCCCCAGCATTTT. Encoded protein: CASSLRVGAADLNQPQHF.

Comments on this clone: Its ends do not fully match the called genes, so a read error is possible. The V call is TRBV25-1, the J call TRBJ2-3; D is unresolved. The germline V gene has CDR1 MGHDK and CDR2 SYGVNS. CDR3 length: 13 amino acids. The DNA of the CDR3 is TGTGCCAGCAGTGAATACCACAATCTATACCCCCGTTTT. This codes for CASSEYHNLYPRF.

The chain links TRBV10-3 to TRBJ1-4; D possibly corresponds to TRBD1 (5 bases). The CDR3 length is 14 residues. The V gene's germline CDR1 is ENHRY and CDR2 SYGVKD. Trimming shortened V by 6 bases and J by 8 bases, and 16 bases separated the two germline ends. The CDR3 DNA is TGTGCCATCAGAGACGGGACCCGGGGGGAAAAACTGTTTTTT. Protein product: CAIRDGTRGEKLFF.

This chain uses TRBV7-2 with TRBJ2-7; 7 positions agree with TRBD1. The CDR3 runs to 14 residues. Unmatched junction bases numbered 5, after V lost 5 bases and J lost 1 base. The germline gives CDR1 SGHTA, CDR2 FQGNSA. CDR3 residues: CASSPEGQSYEQYF. For the CDR3, the DNA is TGTGCCAGCAGCCCAGAGGGACAGTCCTACGAGCAGTACTTC. Supplemented by reference TRBV7-2 and TRBJ2-7, the full variable domain reads GAGVSQSPSNKVTEKGKDVELRCDPISGHTALYWYRQSLGQGLEFLIYFQGNSAPDKSGLPSDRFSAERTGGSVSTLTIQRTQQEDSAVYLCASSPEGQSYEQYFGPGTRLTVT.

This clone was observed a few times. This CDR3 is missing its conserved last phenylalanine or tryptophan, likely due to a read error. No DNA is shown, since the ends of the CDR3 on it are uncertain; the CDR3 is the one TCRdb lists. This chain uses TRBV7-9 with TRBJ1-2. Both ends counted, the CDR3 spans 10 residues. Germline V lookup: CDR1 SEHNR, CDR2 FQNEAQ (reference sequence). The CDR3 reads CASSLMSGSI.

This clone has only a few counts. The chain couples TRBV19 to TRBJ1-2; TRBD1 aligns across 7 bases. The V gene's germline CDR1 is LNHDA and CDR2 SQIVND (reference sequence). This CDR3 has 14 amino acids. V gave up 7 bases and J gave up 5 bases; unmatched junction bases: 10. The CDR3 sequence is CASKSGQALYGYTF. The CDR3 DNA reads TGTGCCAGTAAATCTGGACAGGCGTTATATGGCTACACCTTC.

V gene TRBV28 combines with J gene TRBJ2-5, with D possibly being TRBD2 (5 bases). From germline, CDR1 is MDHEN and CDR2 SYDVKM. The length of the CDR3 is 13 residues. Deletions cut 6 bases from V and 3 bases from J, with 11 bases between. CDR3 sequence reads: CASSRRAKETQYF. CDR3 DNA sequence: TGTGCCAGCAGCCGGCGGGCGAAAGAGACCCAGTACTTC.

The gene calls are TRBV15 and TRBJ2-3, with a weak D call TRBD2 (5 bases). The ends were cut back, 5 bases at V and 2 bases at J, with 14 bases in the middle. From germline, CDR1 is LNHNV and CDR2 YYDKDF (reference sequence). CDR3 length: 15 amino acids. As DNA, the CDR3 is TGTGCCACCAGCCCGGGATCTCAACCCACAGATACGCAGTATTTT. It is translated as CATSPGSQPTDTQYF. The entire variable domain, with the rest obtained from reference TRBV15 and TRBJ2-3, is as follows: DAMVIQNPRYQVTQFGKPVTLSCSQTLNHNVMYWYQQKSSQAPKLLFHYYDKDFNNEADTPDNFQSRRPNTSFCFLDIRSPGLGDTAMYLCATSPGSQPTDTQYFGPGTRLTVL.

The rearrangement links TRBV11-2 to TRBJ1-1; 8 bases fit TRBD1. The V gene's germline CDR1 is SGHAT and CDR2 FQNNGV. The CDR3 has 17 amino acids. Losses at the gene ends were 5 bases for V and 0 bases for J; bases not matched to a gene: 11. This CDR3 is CASSPTPGQELNTEAFF. The DNA for the CDR3 is TGTGCCAGCAGCCCAACTCCGGGACAGGAATTGAACACTGAAGCTTTCTTT.